The 3 T cell receptor beta chains presented below share a single source sample, sequenced in a study of cytomegalovirus exposure and HLA in healthy donors. The PCR employed 60 Vbeta primers together with 13 Jbeta primers. Repertoires were generated with immunoSEQ multiplex PCR, while TCRdb's copy carries only in-frame clones and drops some. In total, the table holds 75,000 to 80,000 clones. Sample: PBMCs. These receptors were taken from a man aged 18-30 years in good health and CMV-seropositive.

The CDR3 protein is CASSRIPKSLGRRDGYTF. CDR3 bases: TGTGCCAGCAGCCGCATCCCCAAATCCCTTGGGCGGCGGGATGGCTACACCTTC. The chain carries TRBV28 and TRBJ1-2; D gene uncertain. The germline V gene has CDR1 MDHEN and CDR2 SYDVKM. Trimming removed 6 bases at V and 6 bases at J, with 29 bases between. This CDR3 contains 18 residues.

This sequence joins TRBV27 and TRBJ1-1; D is unclear. The CDR3 spans 13 residues. Germline values: CDR1 MNHEY, CDR2 SMNVEV (reference sequence). The V end lost 2 bases, the J end lost 7 bases, and 11 bases lay between the germline ends. CDR3 coding DNA: TGTGCCAGCAGTTTAAACCCGGGGAATGAAGCTTTCTTT. Its protein product is CASSLNPGNEAFF.

The V and J genes are TRBV5-1 and TRBJ1-5; 10 nucleotides line up with TRBD1. CDR3 length equals 15 residues. Trimming at V came to 4 bases and at J to 4 bases, leaving 5 bases not matched to a gene. Looked up from germline, CDR1 is SGHRS and CDR2 is YFSETQ. Here the CDR3 reads CASSRTGQGNQPQHF. CDR3 DNA sequence: TGCGCCAGCAGCCGCACGGGACAGGGGAATCAGCCCCAGCATTTT.